A single TCR beta chain is shown here with its context. Its matching antigen is unknown. Lactation, pregnancy, other autoimmune disease or uncontrolled infection excluded patients. Amplification yielded TCR beta CDR3 regions, with RNA transcripts as the source. A first-round RT-PCR of the TCR CDR3 used the HTBI primer set. TCRdb independently ran MiXCR on the multiplex PCR reads; one entry per CDR3 protein. The sample shows around 500,000 distinct CDR3 sequences, about 15% of them seen only once. The germline V gene has CDR1 DFQATT and CDR2 SNEGSKA (reference sequence). The CDR3 totals 12 residues. Trimming removed 4 bases at V and 0 bases at J, with 7 bases between. This sample was included in a study of T cells in Graves' hyperthyroidism and ophthalmopathy. Study-level findings and limits: Among clonotypes expanded in thyroid above 0.001, most were also found in blood.

The clonotype comes from a woman aged 25 to 39 with Graves' ophthalmopathy. The sample consisted of blood. The rearrangement uses TRBV20-1 and TRBJ2-7; D is unresolved. The CDR3 region has the DNA TGCAGTGCTATTGGCAGCTCCTACGAGCAGTACTTC. Residues: CSAIGSSYEQYF.